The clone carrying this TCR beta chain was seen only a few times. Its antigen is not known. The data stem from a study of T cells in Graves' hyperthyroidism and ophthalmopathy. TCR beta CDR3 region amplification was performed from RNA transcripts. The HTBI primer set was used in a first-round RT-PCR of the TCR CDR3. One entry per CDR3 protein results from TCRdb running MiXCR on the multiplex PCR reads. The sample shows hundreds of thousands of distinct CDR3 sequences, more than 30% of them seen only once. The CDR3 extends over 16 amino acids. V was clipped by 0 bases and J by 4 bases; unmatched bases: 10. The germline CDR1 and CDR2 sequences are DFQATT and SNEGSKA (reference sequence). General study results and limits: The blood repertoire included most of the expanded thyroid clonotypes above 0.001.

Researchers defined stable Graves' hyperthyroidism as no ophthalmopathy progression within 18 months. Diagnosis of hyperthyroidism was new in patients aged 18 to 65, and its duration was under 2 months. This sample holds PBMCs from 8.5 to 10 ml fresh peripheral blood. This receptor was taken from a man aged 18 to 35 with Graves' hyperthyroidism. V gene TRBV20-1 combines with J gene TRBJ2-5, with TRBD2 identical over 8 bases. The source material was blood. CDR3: CSARDWAAGGGETQYF. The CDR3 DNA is TGCAGTGCTAGAGATTGGGCGGCGGGAGGTGGAGAGACCCAGTACTTC.